This T cell receptor beta chain originates from a study of cytomegalovirus exposure and HLA in healthy donors (dated 2017 in TCRdb). Background for the entire study: In an earlier analysis of some 610 of the donors, around 300 Gb of sequence data and 117 million unique TCR beta sequences from approximately 180 million T cells were reported. The genetic ancestry cluster associated with self-reported Caucasian donors included approximately 85% of the 300 to 450 genotyped donors. Donor age, sex, ethnicity and CMV serostatus were collected together with the repertoire data. Genome-wide SNP genotypes for about 65% of the 666 donors were used in a later genetic analysis, which treated that subset as a discovery cohort. A later analysis re-analyzed previously published TCR beta repertoires from 500 to 700 donors and added high-resolution HLA genotyping to study TCR occurrence patterns. Because of strong linkage in the cohort, 5 or 6 DR-DQ haplotypes were treated as single units for association and clustering. About 280 gigabases of sequencing data and 70 million to 100 million unique TCR sequences made up an early release that covered around 640 HLA-typed donors. The study aimed to test whether signatures of past pathogen exposure could be identified by cataloging public T cell receptors. Using immunosequencing, the study profiled T cell repertoires from fewer than 700 subjects and related those repertoires to cytomegalovirus serostatus. High-throughput TCR immunosequencing, statistical association of individual TCRs with disease status, and machine learning were combined to predict cytomegalovirus infection status. The later analysis used no new phenotypic data to find candidate immune exposures, relying instead on TCR beta sequences and their occurrence across donors. In an earlier analysis of 587 of the donors, high-throughput TCR beta sequencing was used to judge whether each TCR beta V gene segment behaved as functional or pseudogenic. All discovery cohort repertoires had been generated on a single sequencing platform. Besides the first cohort of 666 subjects, a separate validation cohort made up of 120 different subjects was used. Among approximately 370 genotyped donors of the cohort, an average of approximately 200,000 unique TCR beta nucleotide sequences was sequenced per donor, of which 15% to 20% were non-productive. Typing coverage varied by locus: roughly 629-640 donors for A, B, C, DRB1 and DQB1; more than 500 for DQA1; over 600 for DPA1; approximately 490 for DPB1. Both class I and class II loci were covered by HLA typing, at four-digit resolution.

Library preparation used the immunoSEQ multiplex PCR assay. For the multiplex PCR, a mixture combining 60 forward primers for TCR Vbeta segments and 13 reverse primers for TCR Jbeta segments was used. The CDR3 region of rearranged TCR beta genes was amplified from genomic DNA by a multiplex PCR assay. Amplified TCR beta libraries were sequenced as 87-base-pair reads on the Illumina HiSeq System. As for the authors' bioinformatics: A later analysis tallied 75 million to 95 million unique TCR beta chains across the 700 or so repertoires, and approximately 11 million of those chains were shared by two or more donors. To remove PCR and sequencing errors, raw reads were error-corrected and collapsed into unique sequences using a nearest-neighbor algorithm that merged closely related sequences. CDR3 sequences were aligned to IMGT reference sequences to assign V, D and J gene segments. Each retained sequence needed at least a six-nucleotide match to both a V gene segment and a J gene segment. Rearrangements were classified as productive when the CDR3 lacked stop codons and remained in frame with V and J, and all other rearrangements were classified as non-productive. Following IMGT convention, CDR3 was defined as the stretch from the second conserved V-encoded cysteine to the conserved J-encoded phenylalanine. The earlier analysis of some 550 of the donors excluded any sequence lacking an unambiguous match to a single V gene segment. An earlier analysis of a few hundred of the donors classified V segments as functional when productive rearrangements were above 56.7% and as segregating when the standard deviation between donors was above 5%. To diagnose cytomegalovirus status from the catalog of TCR beta chain sequences, a statistical classification framework was built. In a later analysis, TCR nucleotide sequences were compared against IMGT/GENE-DB human TR gene sequences so that V and J genes could be assigned. Using the TCRdist pipeline, a later analysis assigned CDR3 sequences along with most-parsimonious VDJ recombination scenarios. A later analysis defined each TCR beta chain by its CDR3 amino acid sequence plus V-gene family, and excluded reads lacking a unique V-gene family. In a later analysis, fewer than 600 highly shared, low-generation-probability nucleotide sequences were removed to address suspected cross-contamination and a sequencing artifact. For each public chain, a later analysis derived a clonal expansion index from normalized ranks of inferred template counts within each repertoire. In a later analysis, generation probabilities were computed with a VDJ recombination model fitted to out-of-frame rearrangements, and the resulting probabilities were checked against IGoR. In a later analysis, hypergeometric tests were used to score TCR-TCR, TCR-HLA and TCR-CMV co-occurrence, with a repertoire-size bias correction applied to TCR pairs. To estimate false discovery rates, a later analysis permuted the HLA or CMV assignments 20 times. In a later analysis, co-occurring TCRs were grouped using DBSCAN, with TCRdist sequence similarity added in when clustering inside HLA-allele-positive subsets. Repertoires with fewer than 30,000 or more than 120,000 public chains, plus five repertoires with anomalous nucleotide sharing, were excluded from co-occurrence clustering. As stored in TCRdb, this immuneACCESS dataset retains in-frame rearrangements with V and J assigned. A fraction of the clones does not appear; measured against another copy, unresolved V genes explain less than half of the discrepancy, and the remainder lacks a known reason. The V and J calls and clone size were taken over from that table, and D and trimming were inferred from the DNA. In this sample the table shows about 180,000 clones, around 78% of which occur a single time. The leading ten clones occupy roughly an eighth of the sample.

The CDR3 measures 15 amino acids from cysteine to phenylalanine. This entry keeps only the CDR3 DNA: 45 bases, framed from base 1. The germline V gene sets CDR1 to SNHLY and CDR2 to FYNNEI. At the junction V is shortened by 6 bases and J by 6 bases; bases outside the gene matches: 12. Study-level results and caveats: When HLA alleles, especially DR and DQ, strongly co-occurred, attributing TCR associations to individual alleles was difficult. A further reported finding was that TCR beta sequences accurately predicted the HLA-A and HLA-B alleles for most subjects in the first cohort. Because HLA typing was missing for some donors at each locus, association tests included only the typed subset. It was suggested by the authors that the approach could potentially be generalized to other disease states and immunological phenotypes. A later analysis associated 16,951 TCR beta sequences with specific HLA alleles at a false discovery rate of 0.05. This cohort had only TCR beta chains sequenced, and the lack of alpha or paired-chain data limited which features could be detected. According to a later genetic analysis, donors in an Asian-associated ancestry cluster had fewer N-insertions in productive TCRs than the approximately 610-donor mean. A total of around 150 TCR beta chains were listed by the study as associated with cytomegalovirus. Most TCR sequences were seen in very few donors, while some public TCRs were found in many individuals. Some IMGT-functional V segments, including TRBV6-2 and TRBV6-3, could not be distinguished by the 87-base-pair reads and were therefore excluded. According to a later analysis, parvovirus B19, influenza, CMV and Epstein-Barr virus appeared linked to several top co-occurrence clusters. Cytomegalovirus status was reported to be diagnosed by the classifier with high specificity and sensitivity in both the original and validation cohorts. Sequencing depth was assumed to be roughly uniform across donors in the presence/absence analyses, though that assumption may not hold. A later analysis found that TCR association rates varied across HLA loci, with DRB1 alleles showing the most associated TCRs and HLA-C alleles the fewest. In a later genetic analysis, a missense DCLRE1C variant was associated with V-gene and J-gene trimming of TCR beta chains, and the association was replicated in an independent cohort. CMV serostatus was the only immune exposure information available for the cohort. Because counts were too low, seventeen rarely observed V segments, including chromosome 9 orphons, were left out of the earlier analysis of a few hundred of the donors. In a later analysis, most CMV-associated TCR beta chains were found to appear HLA-restricted, with HLA associations seemingly driven largely by CMV exposure. In an earlier analysis of approximately 590 of the donors, most TCR beta V segments appeared in productive rearrangements about 90% or about 30% of the time, broadly matching IMGT annotations. In a later analysis, HLA-associated TCR beta chains were found to be more clonally expanded and to have lower generation probabilities than equally common non-associated chains. A cluster of highly shared sequence variants was judged likely to be a technical artifact of the sequencing pipeline. Correlated functional status among segregating V segments might reflect linkage disequilibrium, but an unknown experimental factor could not be ruled out. Three of the identified cytomegalovirus-associated TCR beta chains were confirmed in vitro to be specific for cytomegalovirus antigens.

This clone was observed once. Its antigen remains unidentified. No base quality information exists; no much larger clone differs at one position. The cohort consisted of some 730 healthy bone marrow donors. Cohort members were all nominally healthy when sampled, although unrecorded immune exposures were likely present. The donor was CMV seropositive and was included in the group of 250 to 300 seropositive cohort members. Every donor gave a peripheral blood sample, and the peripheral blood mononuclear cells from that sample were used for TCR beta sequencing. The Qiagen DNeasy Blood Extraction Kit was used to extract genomic DNA from the blood cell samples.

The sequence derives from a woman in her forties or fifties in good health and CMV-seropositive. The sequencing sample was made of PBMCs. The rearranged chain carries TRBV2 and TRBJ2-3; TRBD2 aligns with 7 central bases. CDR3 protein: CASRSRREAPDTQYF. The DNA is as follows: TGTGCCAGCAGATCCCGACGGGAGGCCCCGGATACGCAGTATTTT.